These 5 T cell receptor beta chains originate from one sample sequenced in a study of blood T cell repertoires in COVID-19. The method was immunoSEQ multiplex PCR; TCRdb's version includes in-frame clones alone and lacks a portion of them. The sample lists 150,000 to 200,000 clones; 88% were seen once. The sequencing sample was made of PBMCs or T cells enriched from blood (not recorded which). These receptors all stem from a woman aged 45-59 years who had recovered from COVID-19.

The rearrangement uses TRBV11-2 and TRBJ1-1, with TRBD1 identical over 7 bases. Trimming at V came to 5 bases and at J to 0 bases, leaving 6 bases not matched to a gene. Germline-derived CDR1 and CDR2 are SGHAT and FQNNGV. The length of the CDR3 is 15 residues. As DNA, the CDR3 is TGTGCCAGCAGCGCCCAGACAGGGTTGAACACTGAAGCTTTCTTT. Translated: CASSAQTGLNTEAFF.

The gene calls are TRBV4-1 and TRBJ2-3, with TRBD2 matching over 8 bases. With 6 bases clipped from V and 6 bases from J, the junction kept 11 bases outside the gene matches. The CDR3 runs 15 residues. Germline values: CDR1 MGHRA, CDR2 YSYEKL. CDR3 bases: TGCGCCAGCAGATTTACCGGACTAGCTGTTGATACGCAGTATTTT. Protein sequence: CASRFTGLAVDTQYF.

This chain uses TRBV19 with TRBJ1-5, with TRBD1 matching over 8 bases. The CDR3 length is 14 residues. The V gene's germline CDR1 is LNHDA and CDR2 SQIVND (reference sequence). Losses at the gene ends were 5 bases for V and 6 bases for J; bases not matched to a gene: 6. The CDR3 DNA sequence: TGTGCCAGTAGTTTCCAGGGGGCGGGTCAGCCCCAGCATTTT. It specifies CASSFQGAGQPQHF.

The chain joins TRBV2 to TRBJ1-6, with D possibly being TRBD1 (6 bases). Trimming removed 6 bases from V and 6 bases from J, with 15 bases in between. The germline CDR1 and CDR2 sequences are SNHLY and FYNNEI. CDR3 length equals 15 residues. The CDR3 spells CASRGGDTANSPLHF. The CDR3, as DNA: TGTGCCAGCAGGGGGGGGGACACCGCTAATTCACCCCTCCACTTT. The full variable domain, completed using reference TRBV2 and TRBJ1-6, is EPEVTQTPSHQVTQMGQEVILRCVPISNHLYFYWYRQILGQKVEFLVSFYNNEISEKSEIFDDQFSVERPDGSNFTLKIRSTKLEDSAMYFCASRGGDTANSPLHFGNGTRLTVT.

V usage is TRBV7-2 and J usage is TRBJ2-5; the match to TRBD2 covers 7 bases. This CDR3 spans 14 amino acids. J lost 5 bases, V lost 5 bases, and 8 bases had no gene match. The V gene's germline CDR1 is SGHTA and CDR2 FQGNSA. CDR3 bases: TGTGCCAGCAGCAGTTTTGGGGGGGGTGAGACCCAGTACTTC. Protein product: CASSSFGGGETQYF. Based on the CDR3 plus reference TRBV7-2 and TRBJ2-5, the full variable domain is GAGVSQSPSNKVTEKGKDVELRCDPISGHTALYWYRQSLGQGLEFLIYFQGNSAPDKSGLPSDRFSAERTGGSVSTLTIQRTQQEDSAVYLCASSSFGGGETQYFGPGTRLLVL.